Below, 17 T cell receptor beta chains from the same sample are listed, as sequenced in a study of shared clonotypes between healthy human individuals. Generated by immunoSEQ multiplex PCR, the TCRdb table keeps only in-frame clones and is missing some. The sample holds 2,100,000 or so clones, nearly 97% seen once. Sequenced input: naive CD4+ T cells sorted from blood. Subset given: CD45RA+ positively selected. The receptors shown here come from a man between 18 and 35 years old in good health.

The chain is built from TRBV2 and TRBJ1-3; weak D call: TRBD1 (6 bases). The ends were cut back, 6 bases at V and 2 bases at J, with 8 bases in the middle. Per the germline V gene, CDR1 is SNHLY and CDR2 is FYNNEI. This CDR3 is 13 amino acids long. CDR3 amino acids: CASRQGAGNTIYF. CDR3 DNA sequence: TGTGCCAGCAGACAGGGAGCTGGAAACACCATATATTTT. The variable domain in full, completed from reference TRBV2 and TRBJ1-3, reads EPEVTQTPSHQVTQMGQEVILRCVPISNHLYFYWYRQILGQKVEFLVSFYNNEISEKSEIFDDQFSVERPDGSNFTLKIRSTKLEDSAMYFCASRQGAGNTIYFGEGSWLTVV.

The chain combines TRBV6-5 with TRBJ1-6, with D perhaps matching TRBD1 (6 bases). V lost 6 bases, J lost 3 bases, and 9 bases lay in between. CDR3 length: 14 amino acids. Germline CDR1 MNHEY, CDR2 SVGAGI. The DNA for the CDR3 is TGTGCCAGCAGGGACAGCGACTATAATTCACCCCTCCACTTT. Amino acid sequence: CASRDSDYNSPLHF.

Turning to this clone: Other nucleotide sequences from this sample produce the same CDR3. The chain has TRBV6-1 and TRBJ1-5; no clear D. V lost 3 bases and J lost 0, with 3 bases in between. The CDR3 has 13 amino acids. Germline V gene lookup returns CDR1 MNHNS and CDR2 SASEGT. This chain's CDR3 is CASSERSNQPQHF. The CDR3 nucleotides are TGTGCCAGCAGTGAGCGTAGCAATCAGCCCCAGCATTTT.

The CDR3 sequence: CASSLWQSYEQYF. CDR3 nucleotide sequence: TGTGCCAGCAGTTTGTGGCAATCCTACGAGCAGTACTTC. The rearrangement uses TRBV27 and TRBJ2-7; D ambiguous. Per the germline V gene, CDR1 is MNHEY and CDR2 is SMNVEV (reference sequence). The ends were cut back, 3 bases at V and 1 base at J, with 7 bases in the middle. CDR3 size: 13 residues.

Of note for this clone: Without the conserved terminal phenylalanine or tryptophan, this CDR3 likely stems from a read error. No DNA is shown, since the ends of the CDR3 on it are uncertain; the CDR3 is the one TCRdb lists. The rearrangement links TRBV7-9 to TRBJ1-4; TRBD1 is taken as the D call from the table, unchecked against the DNA. Germline loops: CDR1 SEHNR, CDR2 FQNEAQ (reference sequence). The length of the CDR3 is 8 amino acids, counting both ends. CDR3 amino acids: CASRNTGV.

The rearrangement joins TRBV5-1 to TRBJ2-2, with 8 nucleotides matching TRBD1. Germline CDR1 is SGHRS and CDR2 is YFSETQ. V lost 1 base to trimming and J lost 6 bases; unmatched junction nucleotides: 5. The CDR3 covers 15 residues. CDR3 sequence: CASSLQDRASGELFF. CDR3 bases: TGCGCCAGCAGCTTGCAGGACAGGGCGTCCGGGGAGCTGTTTTTT.

V usage is TRBV2 and J usage is TRBJ2-3, with no clear D. V lost 6 bases and J lost 2, with 9 bases in between. Germline CDR1 and CDR2: SNHLY and FYNNEI. CDR3 size: 13 residues. This CDR3 is CASRVGYTDTQYF. The DNA for the CDR3 is TGTGCCAGCAGGGTAGGATACACAGATACGCAGTATTTT.

A single count supports this clone. This sequence joins TRBV21-1 and TRBJ1-5. TRBV21-1 is flagged as a pseudogene. The CDR3 consists of 19 residues. CDR3 amino acids: CASSQTRGGFLDSNQPQHF. DNA for the CDR3: TGTGCCAGCAGTCAGACACGGGGGGGATTCCTCGATAGCAATCAGCCCCAGCATTTT.

The sample holds one count of this clone. The chain recombines TRBV18 with TRBJ2-1; no clear D. This CDR3 has 15 residues. The V and J ends lost 3 bases and 3 bases respectively, with 12 bases between them. Germline assignment: CDR1 KGHSH and CDR2 LQKENI. In nucleotides, the CDR3 is TGTGCCAGCTCACCTACGAGTGGTATCTACAATGAGCAGTTCTTC. Its protein is CASSPTSGIYNEQFF.

V usage is TRBV5-1 and J usage is TRBJ2-1; D not resolved. The CDR3 is made up of 11 amino acids. Per the germline V gene, CDR1 is SGHRS and CDR2 is YFSETQ. Trimming shortened V by 1 base and J by 9 bases, and 5 bases separated the two germline ends. The CDR3 DNA reads TGCGCCAGCAGCTTGAGAATTGAGCAGTTCTTC. Translating it yields CASSLRIEQFF. The full variable domain, in which reference TRBV5-1 and TRBJ2-1 provide the parts outside the CDR3, is KAGVTQTPRYLIKTRGQQVTLSCSPISGHRSVSWYQQTPGQGLQFLFEYFSETQRNKGNFPGRFSGRQFSNSRSEMNVSTLELGDSALYLCASSLRIEQFFGPGTRLTVL.

The gene calls are TRBV9 and TRBJ2-2, with a weak D call TRBD1 (8 bases). Germline values: CDR1 SGDLS, CDR2 YYNGEE. The CDR3 runs 17 residues. V gave up 0 bases and J gave up 4 bases, with 16 bases separating them. CDR3 in DNA: TGTGCCAGCAGCGTAGAGGGAAACAGGGGGGGCACCGGGGAGCTGTTTTTT. Amino acids: CASSVEGNRGGTGELFF.

The J gene is TRBJ2-2, the V gene TRBV6-1; D may be TRBD1 (5 bases). CDR1 MNHNS and CDR2 SASEGT come from the germline V gene. CDR3 length equals 16 residues. V was shortened by 1 base and J by 5 bases, with 14 bases between the two germline ends. Here the CDR3 DNA reads TGTGCCAGCAGTGAAGACGGACAATTCGTAACCGGGGAGCTGTTTTTT. Translation gives CASSEDGQFVTGELFF.

This sequence joins TRBV10-3 and TRBJ2-7; tentatively, D is TRBD1 (5 bases). Germline CDR1 is ENHRY and CDR2 is SYGVKD. The CDR3 extends over 13 amino acids. V was shortened by 8 bases and J by 7 bases, with 18 bases between the two germline ends. The CDR3 spells CAIQARDVGEQYF. CDR3 DNA sequence: TGTGCCATCCAGGCCAGGGATGTGGGGGAGCAGTACTTC.

The rearrangement joins TRBV6-1 to TRBJ1-6; 9 bases align to TRBD1. The CDR3 runs 19 residues. The germline V gene encodes CDR1 MNHNS and CDR2 SASEGT. Trimming removed 0 bases from V and 5 bases from J; junction bases left unmatched: 11. As DNA, the CDR3 is TGTGCCAGCAGTGAAGCTGGTGGACAGGGGAGGGCGAATAATTCACCCCTCCACTTT. Amino acids: CASSEAGGQGRANNSPLHF.

Of note for this clone: Other DNA sequences of this sample code for an identical CDR3. The chain is built from TRBV5-1 and TRBJ1-4; TRBD1 matches 7 bases. J was trimmed by 6 bases and V by 0 bases; bases with no gene match: 2. The CDR3 is made up of 14 amino acids. Germline loops: CDR1 SGHRS, CDR2 YFSETQ. CDR3 nucleotides: TGCGCCAGCAGCTTGGGACAGGGCTATGAAAAACTGTTTTTT. Translation gives CASSLGQGYEKLFF.

About this clone itself: This specimen includes other DNA sequences encoding the same CDR3. This chain links TRBV9 with TRBJ2-5, with D unresolved. The CDR3 spans 14 residues. V gave up 0 bases and J gave up 0 bases, with 6 bases separating them. Germline V CDR1 and CDR2: SGDLS, YYNGEE. The CDR3: CASSVGPYQETQYF. The CDR3 DNA reads as TGTGCCAGCAGCGTAGGGCCATACCAAGAGACCCAGTACTTC.

The gene calls are TRBV27 and TRBJ2-1; TRBD2 aligns across 12 bases. V lost 7 bases to trimming and J lost 7 bases; unmatched junction nucleotides: 8. The CDR3 sequence is 15 residues long. CDR1 and CDR2 from the germline V gene are MNHEY and SMNVEV (reference sequence). CDR3 DNA: TGTGCCAGCACTTCTAGCGGGGGGGCCGGGAATGAGCAGTTCTTC. It codes for CASTSSGGAGNEQFF.